The TCR beta chain described here comes from a study of identical twins. Germline-derived CDR1 and CDR2 are SGHTA and FQGNSA. This CDR3 region has 14 residues. J gave up 6 bases and V 1 base, and 3 bases lay outside the gene matches. This clonotype is judged medium-sized. Unique molecular identifiers were in the cDNA, with template-switch universal primer binding. TCRdb processed the 5' RACE reads anew with MiXCR; each CDR3 protein has one entry. This sample yields 240,000 or so distinct CDR3 sequences, of which under 12% are seen a single time; 9% to 10% belongs to the top ten. The V gene is TRBV7-2, the J gene TRBJ2-4, with 7 bases lining up with TRBD2. Input material: memory T cells sorted from blood. The sequence came from a man aged 45-65 years in good health. Written as DNA, the CDR3 is TGTGCCAGCAGCTTAGGGCCGGGGGGAAACATTCAGTACTTC. Amino acids: CASSLGPGGNIQYF.